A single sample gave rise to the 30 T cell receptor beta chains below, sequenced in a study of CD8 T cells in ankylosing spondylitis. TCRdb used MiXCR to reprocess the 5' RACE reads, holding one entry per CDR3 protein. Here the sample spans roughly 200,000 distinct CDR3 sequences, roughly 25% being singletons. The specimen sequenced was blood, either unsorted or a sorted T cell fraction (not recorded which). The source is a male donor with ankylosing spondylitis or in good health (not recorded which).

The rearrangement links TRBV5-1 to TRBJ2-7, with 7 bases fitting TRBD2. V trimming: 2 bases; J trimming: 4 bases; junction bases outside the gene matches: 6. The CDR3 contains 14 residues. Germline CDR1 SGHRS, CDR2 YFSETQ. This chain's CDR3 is CASSLGASGYEQYF. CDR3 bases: TGCGCCAGCAGCTTAGGAGCTAGCGGTTACGAGCAGTACTTC. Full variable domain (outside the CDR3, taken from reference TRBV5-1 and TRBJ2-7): KAGVTQTPRYLIKTRGQQVTLSCSPISGHRSVSWYQQTPGQGLQFLFEYFSETQRNKGNFPGRFSGRQFSNSRSEMNVSTLELGDSALYLCASSLGASGYEQYFGPGTRLTVT.

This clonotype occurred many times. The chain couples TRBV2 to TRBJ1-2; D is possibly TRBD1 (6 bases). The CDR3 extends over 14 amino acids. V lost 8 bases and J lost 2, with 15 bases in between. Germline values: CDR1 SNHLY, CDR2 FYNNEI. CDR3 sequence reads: CASAAVQGNYGYTF. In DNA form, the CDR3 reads TGTGCCAGCGCTGCAGTCCAGGGGAACTATGGCTACACCTTC. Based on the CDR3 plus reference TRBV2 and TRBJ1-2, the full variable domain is EPEVTQTPSHQVTQMGQEVILRCVPISNHLYFYWYRQILGQKVEFLVSFYNNEISEKSEIFDDQFSVERPDGSNFTLKIRSTKLEDSAMYFCASAAVQGNYGYTFGSGTRLTVV.

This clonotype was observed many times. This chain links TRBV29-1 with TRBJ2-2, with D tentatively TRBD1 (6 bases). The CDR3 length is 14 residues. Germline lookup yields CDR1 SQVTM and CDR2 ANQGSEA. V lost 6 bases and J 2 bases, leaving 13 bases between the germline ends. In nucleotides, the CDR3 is TGCAGCGTGGCTGTGGACAGAAACACCGGGGAGCTGTTTTTT. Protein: CSVAVDRNTGELFF.

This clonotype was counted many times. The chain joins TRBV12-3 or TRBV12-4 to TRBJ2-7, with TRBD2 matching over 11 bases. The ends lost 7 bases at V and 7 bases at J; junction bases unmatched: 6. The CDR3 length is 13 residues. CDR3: CASTRLAGGEQYF. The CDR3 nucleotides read TGTGCCAGCACCCGGCTAGCGGGAGGAGAGCAGTACTTC.

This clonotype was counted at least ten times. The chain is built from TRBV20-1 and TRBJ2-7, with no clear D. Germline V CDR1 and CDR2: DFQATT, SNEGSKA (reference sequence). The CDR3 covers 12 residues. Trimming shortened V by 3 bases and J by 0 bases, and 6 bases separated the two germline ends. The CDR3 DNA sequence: TGCAGTGCTAGCGCTAGCTCCTACGAGCAGTACTTC. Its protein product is CSASASSYEQYF.

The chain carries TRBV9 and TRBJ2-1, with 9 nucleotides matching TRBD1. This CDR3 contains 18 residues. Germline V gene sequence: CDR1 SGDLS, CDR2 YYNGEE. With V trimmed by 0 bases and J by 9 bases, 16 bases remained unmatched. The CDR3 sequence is CASSVATSPGQGISEQFF. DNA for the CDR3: TGTGCCAGCAGCGTAGCTACGTCTCCGGGACAGGGAATTAGTGAGCAGTTCTTC.

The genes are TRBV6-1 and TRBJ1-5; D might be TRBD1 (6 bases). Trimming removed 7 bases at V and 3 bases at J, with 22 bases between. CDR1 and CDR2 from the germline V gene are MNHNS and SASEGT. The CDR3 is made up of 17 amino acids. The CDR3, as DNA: TGTGCCAGCACTACAGGGTGGGAGGGGTTTGCCAATCAGCCCCAGCATTTT. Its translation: CASTTGWEGFANQPQHF.

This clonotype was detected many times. In nucleotides, the CDR3 is TGTGCCAGCAACAGGGGCTCTGGAAACACCATATATTTT. Protein product: CASNRGSGNTIYF. The J gene is TRBJ1-3, the V gene TRBV25-1; the match to TRBD1 covers 7 bases. This CDR3 spans 13 amino acids. J was trimmed by 0 bases and V by 7 bases; bases with no gene match: 0. Germline CDR1 and CDR2: MGHDK and SYGVNS.

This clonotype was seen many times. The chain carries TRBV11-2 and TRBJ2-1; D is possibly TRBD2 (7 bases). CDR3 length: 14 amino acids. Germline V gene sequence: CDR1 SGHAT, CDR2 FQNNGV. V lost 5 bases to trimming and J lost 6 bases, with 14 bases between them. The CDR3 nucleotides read TGTGCCAGCAGCCATGGAGGGGGGGGCAATGAGCAGTTCTTC. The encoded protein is CASSHGGGGNEQFF.

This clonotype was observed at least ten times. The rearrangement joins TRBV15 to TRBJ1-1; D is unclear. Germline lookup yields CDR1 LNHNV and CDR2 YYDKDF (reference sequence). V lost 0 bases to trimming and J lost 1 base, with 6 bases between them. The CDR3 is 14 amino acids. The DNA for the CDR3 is TGTGCCACCAGCAGAGACGGACGGAACACTGAAGCTTTCTTT. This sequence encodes CATSRDGRNTEAFF. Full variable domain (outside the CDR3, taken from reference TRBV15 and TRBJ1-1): DAMVIQNPRYQVTQFGKPVTLSCSQTLNHNVMYWYQQKSSQAPKLLFHYYDKDFNNEADTPDNFQSRRPNTSFCFLDIRSPGLGDTAMYLCATSRDGRNTEAFFGQGTRLTVV.

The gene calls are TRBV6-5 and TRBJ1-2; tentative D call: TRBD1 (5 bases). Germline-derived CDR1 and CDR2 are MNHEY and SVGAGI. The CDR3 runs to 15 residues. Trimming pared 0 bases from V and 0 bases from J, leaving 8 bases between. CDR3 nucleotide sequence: TGTGCCAGCAGTTACTCGGGGACCTCTAACTATGGCTACACCTTC. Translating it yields CASSYSGTSNYGYTF.

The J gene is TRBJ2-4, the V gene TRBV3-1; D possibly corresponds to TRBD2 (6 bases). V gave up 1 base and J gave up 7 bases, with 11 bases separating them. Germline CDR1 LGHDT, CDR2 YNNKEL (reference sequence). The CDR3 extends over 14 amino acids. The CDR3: CASSQGNAGNIQYF. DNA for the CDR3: TGTGCCAGCAGCCAAGGCAATGCGGGGAACATTCAGTACTTC.

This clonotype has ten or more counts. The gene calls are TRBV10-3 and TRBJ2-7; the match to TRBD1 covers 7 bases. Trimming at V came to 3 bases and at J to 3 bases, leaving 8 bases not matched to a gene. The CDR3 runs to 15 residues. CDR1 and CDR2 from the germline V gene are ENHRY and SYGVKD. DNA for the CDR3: TGTGCCATCAGTGAAACCGTGACAGGGCGCTACGAGCAGTACTTC. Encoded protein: CAISETVTGRYEQYF.

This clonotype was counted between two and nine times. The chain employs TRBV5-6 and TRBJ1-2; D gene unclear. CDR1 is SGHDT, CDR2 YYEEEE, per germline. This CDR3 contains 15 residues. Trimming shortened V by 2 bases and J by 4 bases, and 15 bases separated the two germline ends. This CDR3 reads CASSLIVGGGYGYTF. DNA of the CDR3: TGTGCCAGCAGCTTAATTGTGGGAGGAGGCTATGGCTACACCTTC. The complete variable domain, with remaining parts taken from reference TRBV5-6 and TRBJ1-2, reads DAGVTQSPTHLIKTRGQQVTLRCSPKSGHDTVSWYQQALGQGPQFIFQYYEEEERQRGNFPDRFSGHQFPNYSSELNVNALLLGDSALYLCASSLIVGGGYGYTFGSGTRLTVV.

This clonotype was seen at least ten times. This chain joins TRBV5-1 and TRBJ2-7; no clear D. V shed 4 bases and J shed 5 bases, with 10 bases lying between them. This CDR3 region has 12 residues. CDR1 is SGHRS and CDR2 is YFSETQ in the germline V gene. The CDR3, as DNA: TGCGCCAGCAGCAACTCACGGCACGAGCAGTACTTC. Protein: CASSNSRHEQYF.

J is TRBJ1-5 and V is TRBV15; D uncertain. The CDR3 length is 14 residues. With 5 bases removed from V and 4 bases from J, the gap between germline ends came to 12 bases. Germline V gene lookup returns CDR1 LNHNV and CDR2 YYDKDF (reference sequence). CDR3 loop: CATSPAGPNQPQHF. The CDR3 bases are TGTGCCACCAGCCCAGCAGGCCCGAATCAGCCCCAGCATTTT.

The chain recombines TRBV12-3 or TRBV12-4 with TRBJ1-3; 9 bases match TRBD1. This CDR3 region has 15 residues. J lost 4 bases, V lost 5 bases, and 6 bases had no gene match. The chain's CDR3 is CASSQGTGPGNTIYF. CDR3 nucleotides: TGTGCCAGCAGTCAAGGGACAGGGCCAGGAAACACCATATATTTT.

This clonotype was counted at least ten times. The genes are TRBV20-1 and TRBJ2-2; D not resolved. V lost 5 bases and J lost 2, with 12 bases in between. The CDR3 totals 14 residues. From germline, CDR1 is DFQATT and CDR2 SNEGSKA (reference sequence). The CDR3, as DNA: TGCAGTGCTCCCAGGAGAATCAACACCGGGGAGCTGTTTTTT. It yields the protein CSAPRRINTGELFF.

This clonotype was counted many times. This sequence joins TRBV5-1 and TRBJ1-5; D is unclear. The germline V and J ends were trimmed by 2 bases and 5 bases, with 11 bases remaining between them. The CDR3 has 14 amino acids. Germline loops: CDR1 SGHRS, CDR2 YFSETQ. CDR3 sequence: CASSLQGIDQPQHF. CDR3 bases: TGCGCCAGCAGCTTACAAGGGATCGATCAGCCCCAGCATTTT.

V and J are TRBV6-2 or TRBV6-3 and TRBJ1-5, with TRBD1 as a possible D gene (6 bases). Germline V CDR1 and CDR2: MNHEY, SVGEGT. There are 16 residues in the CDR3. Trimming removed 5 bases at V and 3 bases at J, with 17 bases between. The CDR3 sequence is CASSRQAKGHNQPQHF. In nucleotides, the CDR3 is TGTGCCAGCAGTCGACAGGCGAAGGGGCACAATCAGCCCCAGCATTTT.

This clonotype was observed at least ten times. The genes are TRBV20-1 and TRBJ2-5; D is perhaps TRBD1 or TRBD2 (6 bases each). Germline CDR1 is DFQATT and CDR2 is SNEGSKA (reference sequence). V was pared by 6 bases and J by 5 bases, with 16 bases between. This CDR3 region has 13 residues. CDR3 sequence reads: CSAVGGLMETQYF. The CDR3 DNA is TGCAGTGCCGTGGGGGGCCTAATGGAGACCCAGTACTTC.

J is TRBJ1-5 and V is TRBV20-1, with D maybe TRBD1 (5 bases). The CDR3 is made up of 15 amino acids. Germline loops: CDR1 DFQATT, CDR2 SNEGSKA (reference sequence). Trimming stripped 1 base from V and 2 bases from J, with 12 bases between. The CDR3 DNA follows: TGCAGTGCTAGAGGGGGCCTGAAGGGCAATCAGCCCCAGCATTTT. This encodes CSARGGLKGNQPQHF.

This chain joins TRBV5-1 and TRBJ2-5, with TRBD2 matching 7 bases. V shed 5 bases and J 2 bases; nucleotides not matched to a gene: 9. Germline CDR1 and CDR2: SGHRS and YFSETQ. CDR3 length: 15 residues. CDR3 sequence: CASRTSSGVQETQYF. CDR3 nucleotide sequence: TGCGCCAGCAGAACATCTAGCGGAGTGCAAGAGACCCAGTACTTC.

Written as DNA, the CDR3 is TGCAGTGCTAGGGCCTACCAAATGGGGGCCTCCTACGAGCAGTACTTC. Encoded protein: CSARAYQMGASYEQYF. V and J are TRBV20-1 and TRBJ2-7; D may be TRBD1 (6 bases). The germline V gene encodes CDR1 DFQATT and CDR2 SNEGSKA (reference sequence). CDR3 length equals 16 residues. V lost 3 bases and J 0 bases, leaving 18 bases between the germline ends.

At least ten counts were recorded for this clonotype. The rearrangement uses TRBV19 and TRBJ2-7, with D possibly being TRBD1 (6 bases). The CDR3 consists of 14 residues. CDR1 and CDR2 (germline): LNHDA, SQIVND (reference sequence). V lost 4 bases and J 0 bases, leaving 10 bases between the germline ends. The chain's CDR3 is CASSRTATSYEQYF. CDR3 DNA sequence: TGTGCCAGTAGTAGGACAGCAACCTCCTACGAGCAGTACTTC.

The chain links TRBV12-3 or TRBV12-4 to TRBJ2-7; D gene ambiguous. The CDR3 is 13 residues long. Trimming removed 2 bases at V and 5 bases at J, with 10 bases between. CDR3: CASSLNRYHEQYF. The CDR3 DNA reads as TGTGCCAGCAGTTTAAATCGGTACCACGAGCAGTACTTC.

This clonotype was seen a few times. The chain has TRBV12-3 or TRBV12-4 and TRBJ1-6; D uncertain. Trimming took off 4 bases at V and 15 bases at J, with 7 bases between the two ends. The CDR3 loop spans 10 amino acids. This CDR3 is CASSSSVLHF. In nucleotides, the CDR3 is TGTGCCAGCAGTTCATCCGTCCTCCACTTT.

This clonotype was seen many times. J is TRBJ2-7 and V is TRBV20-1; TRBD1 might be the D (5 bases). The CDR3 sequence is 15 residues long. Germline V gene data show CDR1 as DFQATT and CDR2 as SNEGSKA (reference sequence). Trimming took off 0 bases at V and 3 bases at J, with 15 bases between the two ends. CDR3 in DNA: TGCAGTGCTAGAGATCAGGCGCAGGGCGGCTACGAGCAGTACTTC. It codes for CSARDQAQGGYEQYF.

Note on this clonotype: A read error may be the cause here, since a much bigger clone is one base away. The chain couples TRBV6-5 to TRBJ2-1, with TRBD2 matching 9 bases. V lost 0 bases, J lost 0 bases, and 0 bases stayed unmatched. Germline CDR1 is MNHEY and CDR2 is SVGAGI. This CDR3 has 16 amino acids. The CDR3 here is CASSYSSGSSYNEQFF. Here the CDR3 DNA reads TGTGCCAGCAGTTACTCTAGCGGGAGCTCCTACAATGAGCAGTTCTTC.

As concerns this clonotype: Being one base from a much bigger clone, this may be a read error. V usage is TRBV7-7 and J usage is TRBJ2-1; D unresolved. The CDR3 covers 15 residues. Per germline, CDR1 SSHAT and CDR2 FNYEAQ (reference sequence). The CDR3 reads CASSLHQGSNNEQFF. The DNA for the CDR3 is TGTGCTAGCAGCTTACACCAAGGCTCCAACAATGAGCAGTTCTTC.